This T cell receptor (beta chain) was observed in a study of cytomegalovirus exposure and HLA in healthy donors. Turning to the study itself: Sequencing of about 179 million T cells in an earlier analysis found around 100 million unique TCR beta sequences. General study results and limits: In an earlier analysis, most TCR beta V segments were productive about 90% or about 30% of the time. Cytomegalovirus association was listed for about 180 TCR beta chains. A highly shared variant cluster was judged a likely technical artifact.

In the case of this clone: Its antigen is unidentified.

PCR primers comprised 60 Vbeta and 13 Jbeta primers. Only in-frame clones appear in the TCRdb table, and some are missing; sequencing was by immunoSEQ multiplex PCR. The data contain tens of thousands of clones, about three quarters of them singletons. The CDR3 is made up of 14 amino acids. Germline CDR1 SGHRS, CDR2 YFSETQ. Losses at the gene ends were 3 bases for V and 1 base for J; bases not matched to a gene: 3. The clonotype originates from a woman aged 40 to 50 in good health and CMV-seropositive. The rearrangement uses TRBV5-1 and TRBJ2-5; 7 bases fit TRBD2. The sample consisted of PBMCs. The CDR3 protein is CASSSLAGQETQYF. The CDR3 coding sequence is TGCGCCAGCAGCTCTTTAGCGGGCCAAGAGACCCAGTACTTC.